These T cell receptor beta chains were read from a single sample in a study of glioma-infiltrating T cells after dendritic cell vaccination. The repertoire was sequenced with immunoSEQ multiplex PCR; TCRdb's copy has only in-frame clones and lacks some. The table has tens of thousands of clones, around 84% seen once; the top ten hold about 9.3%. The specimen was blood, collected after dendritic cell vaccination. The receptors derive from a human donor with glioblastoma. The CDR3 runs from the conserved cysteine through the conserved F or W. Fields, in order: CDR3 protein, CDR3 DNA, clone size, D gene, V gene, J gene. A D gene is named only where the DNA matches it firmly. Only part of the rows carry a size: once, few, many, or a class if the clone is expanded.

CDR3: CASSPTGGVSEQYF
DNA: TGCGCCAGCAGCCCGACAGGGGGCGTGAGCGAGCAGTACTTC
size: NA
D: TRBD1
V: TRBV5-1
J: TRBJ2-7

CDR3: CASSWYSGGRRLNEQFF
DNA: TGTGCCAGCAGTTGGTATTCTGGCGGGAGGAGACTAAATGAGCAGTTCTTC
size: NA
D: TRBD2
V: TRBV28
J: TRBJ2-1

CDR3: CTSSQGWERRANEQFF
DNA: TGCACCAGCAGCCAAGGGTGGGAGAGGCGGGCCAATGAGCAGTTCTTC
size: NA
D: NA
V: TRBV1
J: TRBJ2-1

CDR3: CASSQEQRQSSYEQYF
DNA: TGTGCCAGCAGCCAAGAGCAACGACAAAGCTCCTACGAGCAGTACTTC
size: NA
D: NA
V: TRBV4-2
J: TRBJ2-7

CDR3: CATSRDRGTGNTIYF
DNA: TGTGCCACCAGCAGAGATCGGGGAACTGGAAACACCATATATTTT
size: NA
D: NA
V: TRBV15
J: TRBJ1-3

CDR3: CASSYNPGNRYEQYF
DNA: TGTGCCAGCAGCTACAACCCGGGAAACCGCTACGAGCAGTACTTC
size: NA
D: NA
V: TRBV11-2
J: TRBJ2-7

CDR3: CASLPLAGGYNEQFF
DNA: TGTGCCAGCCTGCCACTAGCGGGAGGATATAATGAGCAGTTCTTC
size: NA
D: TRBD2
V: TRBV28
J: TRBJ2-1

CDR3: CASSFRGLSYNSPLHF
DNA: TGTGCCAGCAGCTTTAGGGGGCTCTCCTATAATTCACCCCTCCACTTT
size: NA
D: TRBD1
V: TRBV7-2
J: TRBJ1-6

CDR3: CASDPGRADIENQPQHF
DNA: TGTGCCAGTGACCCTGGGAGGGCCGATATCGAAAATCAGCCCCAGCATTTT
size: NA
D: NA
V: TRBV19
J: TRBJ1-5

CDR3: CASSNPGQGSYEQYF
DNA: TGTGCCAGCAGCAATCCGGGACAGGGCTCCTACGAGCAGTACTTC
size: NA
D: TRBD1
V: TRBV6-6
J: TRBJ2-7

CDR3: CASSYRGQGTYEQYF
DNA: TGTGCCAGCAGTTATAGAGGACAGGGGACCTACGAGCAGTACTTC
size: few
D: TRBD1
V: TRBV6-5
J: TRBJ2-7

CDR3: CASSLGRDRASGELFF
DNA: TGCGCCAGCAGCTTAGGACGGGACAGGGCTTCCGGGGAGCTGTTTTTT
size: NA
D: TRBD1
V: TRBV5-1
J: TRBJ2-2

CDR3: CASSVAPLAGGLDEQFF
DNA: TGTGCCAGCAGCGTAGCCCCACTAGCGGGAGGGCTCGATGAGCAGTTCTTC
size: few
D: TRBD2
V: TRBV9
J: TRBJ2-1

CDR3: CASSPNTGSYGYTF
DNA: TGTGCCAGCAGCCCTAATACGGGGAGCTATGGCTACACCTTC
size: NA
D: NA
V: TRBV5-5
J: TRBJ1-2

CDR3: CAWSLTGVADTQYF
DNA: TGTGCCTGGAGCCTAACAGGGGTGGCAGATACGCAGTATTTT
size: NA
D: TRBD1
V: TRBV30
J: TRBJ2-3

CDR3: CASREYEQYF
DNA: TGTGCCAGCAGAGAGTACGAGCAGTACTTC
size: NA
D: NA
V: TRBV6-5
J: TRBJ2-7

CDR3: CARNDPSSARQPQHF
DNA: TGTGCCAGGAATGACCCATCTAGCGCTAGGCAGCCCCAGCATTTT
size: NA
D: NA
V: TRBV6-5
J: TRBJ1-5

CDR3: CASSPSFTYGNTIYF
DNA: TGCGCCAGCAGCCCCTCCTTCACATACGGAAACACCATATATTTT
size: few
D: NA
V: TRBV4-1
J: TRBJ1-3

CDR3: CASSSGQADNEQFF
DNA: TGCGCCAGCAGCTCCGGACAGGCGGACAATGAGCAGTTCTTC
size: few
D: TRBD1
V: TRBV5-1
J: TRBJ2-1

CDR3: CASRNSGIDNQPQHF
DNA: TGTGCCAGCAGAAACTCCGGGATCGACAATCAGCCCCAGCATTTT
size: once
D: NA
V: TRBV6-5
J: TRBJ1-5

CDR3: CAWSAEGRGANVLTF
DNA: TGTGCCTGGAGTGCTGAGGGGAGGGGGGCCAACGTCCTGACTTTC
size: NA
D: NA
V: TRBV30
J: TRBJ2-6

CDR3: CASSLGTGGVAYEQYF
DNA: TGTGCCAGCAGCTTAGGGACAGGGGGCGTTGCCTACGAGCAGTACTTC
size: NA
D: TRBD1
V: TRBV7-2
J: TRBJ2-7

CDR3: CASSQTGNSYNEQFF
DNA: TGTGCCAGCAGTCAGACAGGCAACTCCTACAATGAGCAGTTCTTC
size: NA
D: NA
V: TRBV27
J: TRBJ2-1

CDR3: CATSSRRATTNTGELFF
DNA: TGTGCCACCAGCAGTCGAAGGGCGACTACGAACACCGGGGAGCTGTTTTTT
size: NA
D: NA
V: TRBV15
J: TRBJ2-2

CDR3: CASSSGQGFQPQHF
DNA: TGTGCCAGCAGCTCGGGACAGGGCTTTCAGCCCCAGCATTTT
size: NA
D: TRBD1
V: TRBV5-6
J: TRBJ1-5

CDR3: CASSLGQGNTEAFF
DNA: TGTGCCAGCAGCTTGGGACAGGGAAACACTGAAGCTTTCTTT
size: NA
D: TRBD1
V: TRBV7-9
J: TRBJ1-1

CDR3: CASSQDPRTGKTYNEQFF
DNA: TGTGCCAGCAGCCAAGACCCCCGGACAGGGAAAACCTACAATGAGCAGTTCTTC
size: few
D: TRBD1
V: TRBV14
J: TRBJ2-1

CDR3: CASSQELGPTGEAFF
DNA: TGCGCCAGCAGCCAAGAACTTGGCCCGACGGGTGAAGCTTTCTTT
size: NA
D: NA
V: TRBV4-1
J: TRBJ1-1

CDR3: CASSLAGGRYIYEQYF
DNA: TGTGCCAGCAGCTTGGCGGGAGGGAGGTACATCTACGAGCAGTACTTC
size: NA
D: TRBD2
V: TRBV5-5
J: TRBJ2-7

CDR3: CASSEEGGGRTYEQYF
DNA: TGTGCCAGCAGTGAAGAGGGCGGGGGTAGGACCTACGAGCAGTACTTC
size: NA
D: TRBD2
V: TRBV6-1
J: TRBJ2-7

CDR3: CASSPGTGIETQYF
DNA: TGCGCCAGCAGCCCCGGGACAGGGATAGAGACCCAGTACTTC
size: NA
D: TRBD1
V: TRBV5-1
J: TRBJ2-5

CDR3: CSVGQGSETQYF
DNA: TGCAGCGTGGGACAGGGGTCCGAGACCCAGTACTTC
size: NA
D: TRBD1
V: TRBV29-1
J: TRBJ2-5

CDR3: CASSYSSGRAGEQFF
DNA: TGTGCCAGCAGTTACTCTAGCGGGAGGGCCGGGGAGCAGTTCTTC
size: NA
D: TRBD2
V: TRBV6-5
J: TRBJ2-1

CDR3: CASSQEKTGTGIGSPDTQYF
DNA: TGTGCCAGCAGCCAAGAAAAAACCGGGACAGGGATTGGATCCCCAGATACGCAGTATTTT
size: NA
D: TRBD1
V: TRBV4-2
J: TRBJ2-3

CDR3: CASSLSGSGNPGELFF
DNA: TGCGCCAGCAGCTTGTCTGGTAGCGGAAATCCCGGGGAGCTGTTTTTT
size: NA
D: NA
V: TRBV5-1
J: TRBJ2-2

CDR3: CASSESGVGMPQHF
DNA: TGTGCCAGCAGTGAATCAGGGGTCGGTATGCCCCAGCATTTT
size: once
D: NA
V: TRBV25-1
J: TRBJ1-5

CDR3: CASSLVWSGTEAFF
DNA: TGTGCCAGCAGCTTAGTGTGGAGTGGCACTGAAGCTTTCTTT
size: NA
D: NA
V: TRBV7-2
J: TRBJ1-1

CDR3: CATSRLRTSGSYEQYF
DNA: TGTGCCACCAGCAGACTTCGGACTAGCGGGAGCTACGAGCAGTACTTC
size: NA
D: TRBD2
V: TRBV15
J: TRBJ2-7

CDR3: CASSPRDLTLGHEQYF
DNA: TGTGCCAGCAGCCCACGGGACTTGACCTTGGGGCACGAGCAGTACTTC
size: NA
D: NA
V: TRBV9
J: TRBJ2-7

CDR3: CASSLSWPGEDYGYTF
DNA: TGTGCCAGCAGTTTATCGTGGCCGGGGGAGGACTATGGCTACACCTTC
size: NA
D: NA
V: TRBV27
J: TRBJ1-2

CDR3: CASSSGAGGTGELFF
DNA: TGTGCCAGCAGCTCGGGAGCGGGGGGTACCGGGGAGCTGTTTTTT
size: NA
D: TRBD2
V: TRBV6-1
J: TRBJ2-2

CDR3: CASSVVDRMNTEAFF
DNA: TGTGCCAGCAGCGTAGTTGACAGAATGAACACTGAAGCTTTCTTT
size: NA
D: NA
V: TRBV9
J: TRBJ1-1

CDR3: CASSLGTQETQYF
DNA: TGTGCCAGCAGCTTAGGGACACAAGAGACCCAGTACTTC
size: NA
D: NA
V: TRBV11-1
J: TRBJ2-5

CDR3: CASSWVLTGDTGELFF
DNA: TGCGCCAGCAGCTGGGTTTTAACGGGGGACACCGGGGAGCTGTTTTTT
size: NA
D: NA
V: TRBV5-1
J: TRBJ2-2

CDR3: CASSDVRGYEQYF
DNA: TGTGCCAGCAGTGATGTCAGGGGCTACGAGCAGTACTTC
size: NA
D: NA
V: TRBV6-1
J: TRBJ2-7

CDR3: CASRAREISYEQYF
DNA: TGTGCCAGCAGGGCCCGGGAAATCTCCTACGAGCAGTACTTC
size: NA
D: NA
V: TRBV25-1
J: TRBJ2-7

CDR3: CASSSGTRSTDTQYF
DNA: TGTGCCAGCAGCTCAGGGACTAGAAGCACAGATACGCAGTATTTT
size: NA
D: TRBD2
V: TRBV7-3
J: TRBJ2-3

CDR3: CASSGGSNTGELFF
DNA: TGTGCCAGCAGCGGGGGCTCGAACACCGGGGAGCTGTTTTTT
size: NA
D: NA
V: TRBV11-3
J: TRBJ2-2

CDR3: CASSRDRGGVQPQHF
DNA: TGTGCCAGTAGTAGGGACAGGGGAGGCGTTCAGCCCCAGCATTTT
size: NA
D: TRBD1
V: TRBV19
J: TRBJ1-5

CDR3: CASSRPGQGFEQYF
DNA: TGTGCCAGCAGCCGTCCCGGACAGGGGTTCGAGCAGTACTTC
size: few
D: TRBD1
V: TRBV11-2
J: TRBJ2-7

CDR3: CASSQWTGVSEQFF
DNA: TGCGCCAGCAGCCAGTGGACTGGAGTGAGTGAGCAGTTCTTC
size: NA
D: NA
V: TRBV4-1
J: TRBJ2-1

CDR3: CASSPGWGNQPQHF
DNA: TGTGCCAGCAGCCCGGGTTGGGGCAATCAGCCCCAGCATTTT
size: NA
D: NA
V: TRBV27
J: TRBJ1-5

CDR3: CAWSFGVYGYTF
DNA: TGTGCCTGGAGTTTCGGGGTTTATGGCTACACCTTC
size: NA
D: NA
V: TRBV30
J: TRBJ1-2

CDR3: CASRKGDRPPGLDTQYF
DNA: TGTGCCAGCAGAAAGGGGGACAGACCCCCAGGGTTAGATACGCAGTATTTT
size: NA
D: TRBD1
V: TRBV2
J: TRBJ2-3

CDR3: CASSLRQGAGEQYF
DNA: TGTGCCAGCAGCTTGAGACAGGGGGCTGGCGAGCAGTACTTC
size: NA
D: TRBD1
V: TRBV5-4
J: TRBJ2-7

CDR3: CASSFGTSGDTQYF
DNA: TGTGCCAGTAGTTTCGGGACTAGCGGCGATACGCAGTATTTT
size: NA
D: TRBD2
V: TRBV19
J: TRBJ2-3